This T cell receptor beta chain comes out of a study of memory CD8 T cells in hepatitis C reinfection. Study at large: A couple of donors resolved primary infection, then developed chronic reinfection. HCV reinfection meant a positive HCV RNA test after two negative tests at least 60 days apart. Samples before reinfection came 55 to 20 weeks prior to detection.

As for time point: pre-reinfection, 55 to 20 weeks before reinfection detection. Sorted cells were sequenced directly ex vivo without any in vitro expansion. A couple of donors provided sorted CD3+ CD8+ CD45RO- naive CD8 T cells at all three reinfection time points. This clone was recorded once. Repertoires were generated with immunoSEQ multiplex PCR, while TCRdb's copy carries only in-frame clones and drops some. The table has approximately 50,000 clones, around 92% seen once. Per the germline V gene, CDR1 is SQVTM and CDR2 is ANQGSEA. The CDR3 consists of 14 residues. Trimming left V 1 base short and J 2 bases short, with 10 bases between.

The specimen sequenced was naive CD8+ T cells sorted from blood. This clonotype originated in a young man with hepatitis C virus infection. J is TRBJ2-3 and V is TRBV29-1; D might be TRBD1 (5 bases). DNA for the CDR3: TGCAGCGTTGAAGGGGGCCGGACCACAGATACGCAGTATTTT. This codes for CSVEGGRTTDTQYF.